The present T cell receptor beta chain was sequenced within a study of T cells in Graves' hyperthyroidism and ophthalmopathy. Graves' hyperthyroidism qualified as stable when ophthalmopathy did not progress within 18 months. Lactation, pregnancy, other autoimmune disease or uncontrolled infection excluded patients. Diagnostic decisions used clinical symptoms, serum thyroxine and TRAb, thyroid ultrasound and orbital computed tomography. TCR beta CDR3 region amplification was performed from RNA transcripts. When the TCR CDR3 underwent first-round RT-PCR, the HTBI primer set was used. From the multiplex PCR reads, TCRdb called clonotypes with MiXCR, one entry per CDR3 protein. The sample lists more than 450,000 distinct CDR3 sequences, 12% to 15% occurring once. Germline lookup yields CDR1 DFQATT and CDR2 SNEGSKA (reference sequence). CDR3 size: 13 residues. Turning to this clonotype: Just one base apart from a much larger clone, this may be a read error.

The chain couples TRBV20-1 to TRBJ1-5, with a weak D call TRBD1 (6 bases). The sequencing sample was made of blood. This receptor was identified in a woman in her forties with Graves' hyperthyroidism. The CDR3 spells CSTRGGRNQPQHF. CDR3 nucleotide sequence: TGCAGTACTAGAGGGGGTCGCAATCAGCCCCAGCATTTT.